Each of the 23 T cell receptor beta chains below was sequenced from the same sample in a study of blood T cell repertoires in COVID-19. Assay used: immunoSEQ multiplex PCR; TCRdb lists only in-frame clones, some missing. The data show more than 200,000 clones, with 84% seen just once and 4.2% held by the top ten. Sequenced input: peripheral blood. Receptor source: a man between 60 and 70 years old with acute or convalescent COVID-19.

The chain links TRBV12-3 or TRBV12-4 to TRBJ1-1; D ambiguous. Trimming removed 1 base from V and 1 base from J, with 4 bases in between. This CDR3 has 13 amino acids. The CDR3, as DNA: TGTGCCAGCAGTTTAGACTCGAACACTGAAGCTTTCTTT. As protein: CASSLDSNTEAFF.

CDR3 residues: CASSQSRLAGLYEQYF. The CDR3 bases are TGTGCCAGCAGCCAAAGCCGACTAGCGGGACTCTACGAGCAGTACTTC. This chain links TRBV7-2 with TRBJ2-7, with 11 bases lining up with TRBD2. From germline, CDR1 is SGHTA and CDR2 FQGNSA. The CDR3 loop spans 16 amino acids. Unmatched junction bases numbered 9, after V lost 5 bases and J lost 3 bases.

The gene calls are TRBV29-1 and TRBJ1-1, with TRBD1 matching over 9 bases. Germline CDR1 is SQVTM and CDR2 is ANQGSEA. Losses at the gene ends were 8 bases for V and 4 bases for J; bases not matched to a gene: 8. The CDR3 length is 13 residues. CDR3 loop: CSNSRQGGTEAFF. In nucleotides, the CDR3 is TGCAGCAACTCGCGACAGGGGGGCACTGAAGCTTTCTTT.

The chain links TRBV19 to TRBJ1-1, with D unclear. The germline V gene has CDR1 LNHDA and CDR2 SQIVND (reference sequence). The CDR3 length is 16 residues. Deletions cut 3 bases from V and 5 bases from J, with 19 bases between. This CDR3 reads CASSIGSATGKTEAFF. The CDR3 nucleotides read TGTGCCAGTAGTATTGGTTCGGCCACGGGGAAGACTGAAGCTTTCTTT. The whole variable domain, remainder taken from reference TRBV19 and TRBJ1-1, is DGGITQSPKYLFRKEGQNVTLSCEQNLNHDAMYWYRQDPGQGLRLIYYSQIVNDFQKGDIAEGYSVSREKKESFPLTVTSAQKNPTAFYLCASSIGSATGKTEAFFGQGTRLTVV.

Only one count was recorded for this clone. The chain recombines TRBV7-2 with TRBJ2-1; weak D call: TRBD2 (6 bases). The germline V gene has CDR1 SGHTA and CDR2 FQGNSA. The length of the CDR3 is 14 residues. V gave up 5 bases and J gave up 5 bases, with 13 bases separating them. The CDR3 is CASSPPGSHNEQFF. DNA of the CDR3: TGTGCCAGCAGCCCCCCCGGGAGTCACAATGAGCAGTTCTTC.

The V call is TRBV11-2, the J call TRBJ2-5, with D possibly TRBD2 on 5 matching bases. Germline CDR1 reads SGHAT; CDR2 reads FQNNGV. CDR3 length: 14 residues. V lost 5 bases and J lost 6, with 16 bases in between. The CDR3 coding sequence is TGTGCCAGCAGCCGGCCGAGGGCGTCAAAGACCCAGTACTTC. Translation gives CASSRPRASKTQYF.

This clone was counted a single time. The gene calls are TRBV3-1 (or the pseudogene TRBV3-2) and TRBJ2-1; no definite D call. The CDR3 has 11 residues. Germline-derived CDR1 and CDR2 are LGHDT and YNNKEL (reference sequence). V dropped 6 bases and J dropped 6 bases, with 6 bases sitting between them. CDR3 nucleotides: TGTGCCAGCAGTTTACTCAATGAGCAGTTCTTC. The encoded protein is CASSLLNEQFF.

The chain carries TRBV10-3 and TRBJ1-6, with no clear D. CDR1 is ENHRY, CDR2 SYGVKD, per germline. V lost 4 bases, J lost 7 bases, and 11 bases lay in between. The CDR3 is 14 amino acids. CDR3 residues: CAISAQSANSPLHF. For the CDR3, the DNA is TGTGCCATCAGTGCCCAGAGCGCCAATTCACCCCTCCACTTT.

CDR3 amino acids: CASSLKRVGTDTQYF. As DNA, the CDR3 is TGTGCCAGCAGCTTAAAGCGGGTGGGCACAGATACGCAGTATTTT. This chain joins TRBV7-9 and TRBJ2-3; maybe TRBD2 (6 bases). This CDR3 comprises 15 residues. V gave up 2 bases and J gave up 1 base, with 10 bases separating them. CDR1 and CDR2 (germline): SEHNR, FQNEAQ (reference sequence). The entire variable domain, with the rest obtained from reference TRBV7-9 and TRBJ2-3, is as follows: DTGVSQNPRHKITKRGQNVTFRCDPISEHNRLYWYRQTLGQGPEFLTYFQNEAQLEKSRLLSDRFSAERPKGSFSTLEIQRTEQGDSAMYLCASSLKRVGTDTQYFGPGTRLTVL.

The CDR3 bases are TGTGCCAGTATGGACAGGGGGGGGTACAATGAGCAGTTCTTC. It encodes CASMDRGGYNEQFF. V usage is TRBV19 and J usage is TRBJ2-1; 10 bases are a match to TRBD1. This CDR3 is built from 14 residues. Germline V gene sequence: CDR1 LNHDA, CDR2 SQIVND (reference sequence). With 7 bases clipped from V and 4 bases from J, the junction kept 4 bases outside the gene matches.

The V and J genes are TRBV30 and TRBJ1-1, with a possible D match to TRBD1 (6 bases). The CDR3 has 14 residues. The germline CDR1 and CDR2 sequences are GTSNPN and SVGIG (reference sequence). The V end lost 2 bases, the J end lost 0 bases, and 10 bases lay between the germline ends. The DNA of the CDR3 is TGTGCCTGGAGTACGGACAGTTTGAACACTGAAGCTTTCTTT. Its translation is CAWSTDSLNTEAFF. Full variable domain (outside the CDR3, taken from reference TRBV30 and TRBJ1-1): SQTIHQWPATLVQPVGSPLSLECTVEGTSNPNLYWYRQAAGRGLQLLFYSVGIGQISSEVPQNLSASRPQDRQFILSSKKLLLSDSGFYLCAWSTDSLNTEAFFGQGTRLTVV.

This sequence joins TRBV19 and TRBJ1-5; D ambiguous. This CDR3 contains 12 residues. Germline CDR1 and CDR2: LNHDA and SQIVND (reference sequence). Trimming took 7 bases from V and 8 from J, leaving 12 bases between them. The CDR3 DNA reads TGTGCCAGTAAAACCGGAGGGAAGCCCCAGCATTTT. This translates into CASKTGGKPQHF.

The rearrangement uses TRBV2 and TRBJ2-7; 8 bases are shared with TRBD1. The CDR3 consists of 13 residues. The germline CDR1 and CDR2 sequences are SNHLY and FYNNEI. J gave up 2 bases and V 4 bases, and 1 base lay outside the gene matches. The CDR3 region is CASSGRGPYEQYF. The CDR3 nucleotides are TGTGCCAGCAGTGGCAGGGGGCCCTACGAGCAGTACTTC.

Here the CDR3 reads CASSPPTGGWETQYF. The CDR3 nucleotides are TGTGCCAGCAGTCCCCCGACAGGGGGCTGGGAGACCCAGTACTTC. The chain employs TRBV28 and TRBJ2-5; 10 bases align to TRBD1. V gave up 5 bases and J gave up 5 bases; unmatched junction bases: 8. The CDR3 runs 15 residues. Germline lookup yields CDR1 MDHEN and CDR2 SYDVKM.

The rearrangement uses TRBV10-3 and TRBJ2-5; TRBD2 agrees at 9 bases. This CDR3 contains 14 residues. Trimming removed 6 bases from V and 3 bases from J; junction bases left unmatched: 5. Germline-derived CDR1 and CDR2 are ENHRY and SYGVKD. CDR3 bases: TGTGCCATCAGATCGGGACTAGCAGAAGAGACCCAGTACTTC. Its protein product is CAIRSGLAEETQYF.

The V and J genes are TRBV28 and TRBJ1-5; 9 nucleotides match TRBD1. Germline CDR1 MDHEN, CDR2 SYDVKM. CDR3 length: 13 amino acids. J was trimmed by 7 bases and V by 5 bases; bases with no gene match: 3. The CDR3 region is CASSKDRGQPQHF. Written as DNA, the CDR3 is TGTGCCAGCAGTAAGGACAGGGGACAGCCCCAGCATTTT. Filled out from reference TRBV28 and TRBJ1-5, the complete variable domain reads DVKVTQSSRYLVKRTGEKVFLECVQDMDHENMFWYRQDPGLGLRLIYFSYDVKMKEKGDIPEGYSVSREKKERFSLILESASTNQTSMYLCASSKDRGQPQHFGDGTRLSIL.

The CDR3 loop reads CASSQQGYSGNTIYF. The DNA for the CDR3 is TGTGCCAGCAGCCAACAGGGTTACTCTGGAAACACCATATATTTT. The chain links TRBV3-1 (or the pseudogene TRBV3-2) to TRBJ1-3; D is possibly TRBD1 (5 bases). Trimming left V 2 bases short and J 0 bases short, with 8 bases between. CDR3 size: 15 residues. Per the germline V gene, CDR1 is LGHDT and CDR2 is YNNKEL (reference sequence).

The rearrangement joins TRBV3-1 (or the pseudogene TRBV3-2) to TRBJ1-6; D is unclear. Per the germline V gene, CDR1 is LGHDT and CDR2 is YNNKEL (reference sequence). CDR3 length: 17 amino acids. V was pared by 1 base and J by 9 bases, with 19 bases between. CDR3 bases: TGTGCCAGCAGCCAAGCAGCAGTGAGGGTTATAGGTTCACCCCTCCACTTT. It encodes CASSQAAVRVIGSPLHF.

The rearrangement joins TRBV12-3 or TRBV12-4 to TRBJ1-1, with D unclear. V was pared by 4 bases and J by 0 bases, with 3 bases between. The CDR3 is made up of 12 amino acids. The DNA for the CDR3 is TGTGCCAGCAGTTACATGAACACTGAAGCTTTCTTT. Its protein is CASSYMNTEAFF.

The chain joins TRBV3-1 (or the pseudogene TRBV3-2) to TRBJ2-3; TRBD2 matches 11 bases. The V segment lost 5 bases and the J segment 10 bases; nucleotides outside the gene matches: 5. The CDR3 is 13 residues long. Germline CDR1 and CDR2: LGHDT and YNNKEL (reference sequence). The CDR3 region is CASSGTSGLPQYF. The CDR3 bases are TGTGCCAGCAGCGGGACTAGCGGTCTTCCGCAGTATTTT.

This chain links TRBV7-2 with TRBJ2-1; TRBD2 matches at 8 bases. Germline lookup yields CDR1 SGHTA and CDR2 FQGNSA. CDR3 size: 16 residues. V lost 0 bases and J lost 4; bases outside the gene matches: 5. The CDR3 region is CASSLASGGQYNEQFF. The CDR3 DNA follows: TGTGCCAGCAGCTTAGCATCGGGAGGGCAGTACAATGAGCAGTTCTTC.

This clone was recorded a few times. The gene calls are TRBV12-3 or TRBV12-4 and TRBJ1-5; TRBD1 is a possible D gene (5 bases). With 3 bases removed from V and 9 bases from J, the gap between germline ends came to 6 bases. The CDR3 spans 11 residues. The CDR3 is CASSLGGPQHF. In DNA, the CDR3 is TGTGCCAGCAGTTTGGGGGGGCCCCAGCATTTT.

The chain couples TRBV5-1 to TRBJ2-5; weak D call: TRBD2 (6 bases). Germline CDR1 and CDR2: SGHRS and YFSETQ. The ends were cut back, 4 bases at V and 5 bases at J, with 27 bases in the middle. There are 18 residues in the CDR3. The CDR3 sequence: CASSPDPTKRVLGETQYF. DNA of the CDR3: TGCGCCAGCAGCCCGGACCCCACTAAGCGGGTTCTTGGGGAGACCCAGTACTTC.